This T cell receptor (beta chain) was profiled in a study of blood T cell repertoires in COVID-19. The CDR3 extends over 16 amino acids. J lost 4 bases, V lost 2 bases, and 8 bases had no gene match. Looked up from germline, CDR1 is SGHTA and CDR2 is FQGNSA. Method: immunoSEQ multiplex PCR; TCRdb's copy keeps in-frame clones and lacks some. The profile covers fewer than 250,000 clones, with around nine tenths appearing a single time and under 4.5% taken by the ten largest. Sequencing was carried out using PBMCs or T cells enriched from blood (not recorded which). This clonotype originated in a woman aged 25 to 39 who had been exposed to COVID-19. This chain joins TRBV7-2 and TRBJ2-1, with 7 bases identical to TRBD2. The CDR3: CASSLYLLAAYNEQFF. DNA for the CDR3: TGTGCCAGCAGCTTATATTTGCTAGCGGCTTACAATGAGCAGTTCTTC.